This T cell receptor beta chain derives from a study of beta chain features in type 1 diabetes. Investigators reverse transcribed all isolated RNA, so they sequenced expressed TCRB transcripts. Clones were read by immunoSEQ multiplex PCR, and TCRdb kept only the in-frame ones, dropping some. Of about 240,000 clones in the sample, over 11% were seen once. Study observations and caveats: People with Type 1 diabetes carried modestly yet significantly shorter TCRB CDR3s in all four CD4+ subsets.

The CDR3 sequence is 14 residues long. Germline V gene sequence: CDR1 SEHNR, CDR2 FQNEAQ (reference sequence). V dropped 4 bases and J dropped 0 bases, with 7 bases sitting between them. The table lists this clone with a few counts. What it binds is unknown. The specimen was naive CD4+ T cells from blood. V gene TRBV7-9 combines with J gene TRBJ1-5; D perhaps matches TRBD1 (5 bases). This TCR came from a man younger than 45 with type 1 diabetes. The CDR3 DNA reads TGTGCCAGCAGCTACACAGGTAGCAATCAGCCCCAGCATTTT. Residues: CASSYTGSNQPQHF.